A selection of T cell receptor beta chains follows, all from one sample in a study of human T cells and chemical hapten exposure. TCRdb passed the RACE reads through MiXCR, listing each CDR3 protein once. The sample records roughly 130,000 distinct CDR3 sequences, about 9.4% being singletons. Sequencing used whole blood. These receptors were obtained from a male donor in good health. Some clones in this sample may be carry-over from other donors' samples. Each CDR3 is given with its conserved first and last residue. A D gene is named only where the DNA matches it firmly. Clone size is given for some rows only: seen once, a few or many times, or a class if the clone is expanded.

many	TRBV27	-	TRBJ1-1	TGTGCCAGCAGTTATCGGAGGGGGAGGGACACTGAAGCTTTCTTT	CASSYRRGRDTEAFF
many	TRBV20-1	-	TRBJ2-2	TGCAGTGCTAGAGCGGGGGGCGTCGCCGGGGAGCTGTTTTTT	CSARAGGVAGELFF
many	TRBV6-5	-	TRBJ1-3	TGTGCCAGCAGGGACAGCTCTGGAAACACCATATATTTT	CASRDSSGNTIYF
many	TRBV6-2/TRBV6-3	-	TRBJ2-5	TGTGCCAGCAGTTATGGAAGGGAGACCCAGTACTTC	CASSYGRETQYF
-	TRBV5-1	TRBD2	TRBJ2-3	TGCGCCAGCAGCTCAGGGACCGCTACTAGCGCAGATACGCAGTATTTT	CASSSGTATSADTQYF
many	TRBV18	TRBD1	TRBJ1-1	TGTGCCAGCTCACCACCAGGGACAGGCCACACTGAAGCTTTCTTT	CASSPPGTGHTEAFF
-	TRBV3-1	TRBD2	TRBJ2-1	TGTGCCAGCAGCCGGACTAGCGGGGGGTCAATTTTGTTCGATGAGCAGTTCTTC	CASSRTSGGSILFDEQFF
few	TRBV5-1	-	TRBJ2-7	TGCGCCAGCAGCCTCGACACTACCTTCTACGAGCAGTACTTC	CASSLDTTFYEQYF
many	TRBV6-5	-	TRBJ2-7	TGTGCCAGCAGTTACCTAGGACGGCCTTTAAGCTCCTACGAGCAGTACTTC	CASSYLGRPLSSYEQYF
few	TRBV10-3	TRBD2	TRBJ2-7	TGTGCCATCAGTGGGGGGAGGGACTACGAGCAGTACTTC	CAISGGRDYEQYF
few	TRBV4-2	-	TRBJ2-4	TGTGCCAGCAGCCAAGGAGGCGGCAGCCAAATGAAGAGAGCCAAAAACATTCAGTACTTC	CASSQGGGSQMKRAKNIQYF
many	TRBV7-8	-	TRBJ2-1	TGTGCCAGCAGCTCACTAGGTTCAGGGGAGCAGTTCTTC	CASSSLGSGEQFF
few	TRBV2	TRBD2	TRBJ2-7	TGTGCCAGCAGTGTACTAGCGGGAGGGTACGAGCAGTACTTC	CASSVLAGGYEQYF
many	TRBV4-1	TRBD1	TRBJ1-1	TGCGCCAGCAGCCACCGGGACAGTGAAGCTTTCTTT	CASSHRDSEAFF
-	TRBV6-5	-	TRBJ2-7	TGTGCCAGCAGTTACTCTAAAGGGGTCGGCGAGCAGTACTTC	CASSYSKGVGEQYF
-	TRBV5-1	TRBD2	TRBJ2-1	TGCGCCAGCAGCCCCGGGACTAGCGGGAGATCCGACAATGAGCAGTTCTTC	CASSPGTSGRSDNEQFF
few	TRBV6-5	-	TRBJ1-1	TGTGCCAGCAGTTATGGGGGGACTGAAGCTTTCTTT	CASSYGGTEAFF
-	TRBV12-3/TRBV12-4	TRBD2	TRBJ2-3	TGTGCCAGCAGCGGGGGGGGGTCTGCTAGCACAGATACGCAGTATTTT	CASSGGGSASTDTQYF
many	TRBV13	TRBD1	TRBJ2-7	TGTGCCAGCAGCTCAAGGCAGGCAGGGGGTCTGTACGAGCAGTACTTC	CASSSRQAGGLYEQYF
many	TRBV5-6	TRBD1	TRBJ1-4	TGTGCCAGCAGCTGGGGGACAGCCGGTGCCCAGAAGCGTGAAAAACTGTTTTTT	CASSWGTAGAQKREKLFF
many	TRBV18	TRBD2	TRBJ2-1	TGTGCCAGCTCACCCTCCCCTAGCGGGGCCTCCTACAATGAGCAGTTCTTC	CASSPSPSGASYNEQFF
many	TRBV25-1	-	TRBJ1-1	TGTGCCAGCGTGGATGGTAACACTGAAGCTTTCTTT	CASVDGNTEAFF
many	TRBV29-1	-	TRBJ2-7	TGCAGCGTTGAGGGTGCAGGGAGGACCTACGAGCAGTACTTC	CSVEGAGRTYEQYF
many	TRBV27	-	TRBJ1-4	TGTGCCAGCAGTTCTAGACAGGTTAATGAAAAACTGTTTTTT	CASSSRQVNEKLFF
many	TRBV24-1	TRBD1	TRBJ2-5	TGTGCCACCAGTGACCCCCGGACAGGAAAAGAGACCCAGTACTTC	CATSDPRTGKETQYF
-	TRBV4-2	TRBD1	TRBJ1-6	TGTGCCAGCAGCCAAGATCTACAGGGGTCGGGTTCACCCCTCCACTTT	CASSQDLQGSGSPLHF
many	TRBV20-1	-	TRBJ1-6	TGCAGTGCTAGAGTGGGAATCTATAATTCACCCCTCCACTTT	CSARVGIYNSPLHF
once	TRBV6-6	TRBD1	TRBJ1-5	TGTGTCAGCAGCCGCCGCGGCAGGGGCAGGGGGCAGCCCCAGCATTTT	CVSSRRGRGRGQPQHF
-	TRBV20-1	TRBD2	TRBJ2-7	TGCAGTGCTAGAGTCAGCGGGGGGGCCGGAGAGCAGTACTTC	CSARVSGGAGEQYF
-	TRBV5-4	TRBD1	TRBJ1-2	TGTGCCAGCGGCGGAAAGGACAGGGACATTGGCTACACCTTC	CASGGKDRDIGYTF
-	TRBV19	TRBD1	TRBJ1-4	TGTGCCAGTAGCCAGGGCACAGGGGATATTGCAACTAATGAAAAACTGTTTTTT	CASSQGTGDIATNEKLFF
few	TRBV6-6	-	TRBJ1-1	TGTGCCAGCGCTCTGGACAGTGAAGCTTTCTTT	CASALDSEAFF
-	TRBV2	-	TRBJ1-5	TGTGCCAGCCGCCAGGGGCTAGCTAATCAGCCCCAGCATTTT	CASRQGLANQPQHF
few	TRBV12-3/TRBV12-4	-	TRBJ1-5	TGTGCCAGCAGCACCCTGCTTCGGGGCAATCAGCCCCAGCATTTT	CASSTLLRGNQPQHF
many	TRBV6-5	-	TRBJ2-5	TGTGCCAGCAGGGCCGGGGAGACCCAGTACTTC	CASRAGETQYF
few	TRBV7-9	TRBD1	TRBJ2-7	TGTGCCAGCAGCTTTGGACAGGGGTACGAGCAGTACTTC	CASSFGQGYEQYF
many	TRBV7-2	TRBD1	TRBJ1-6	TGTGCCAGCAGCTCGGGACAGGCCTCGAATTCACCCCTCCACTTT	CASSSGQASNSPLHF
few	TRBV6-2/TRBV6-3	-	TRBJ1-2	TGTGCCAGCAGGGGACGGAACTATGGCTACACCTTC	CASRGRNYGYTF
-	TRBV12-5	TRBD2	TRBJ2-1	TGTGCTAGTGGTTCGCCGAGAGCGGGAGGGCTCAATGAGCAGTTCTTC	CASGSPRAGGLNEQFF
few	TRBV11-2	TRBD1	TRBJ1-4	TGTGCCAGCAGCTTAGGTCAGGGGGCAGAAAAACTGTTTTTT	CASSLGQGAEKLFF
many	TRBV7-3	TRBD1	TRBJ2-1	TGTGCCAGCAGCTTAGGACAGGCTTACAATGAGCAGTTCTTC	CASSLGQAYNEQFF
few	TRBV10-3	TRBD2	TRBJ2-3	TGTGCCATCAGCCAAGGGACTAGCGGGGGCACAGATACGCAGTATTTT	CAISQGTSGGTDTQYF
many	TRBV27	-	TRBJ2-1	TGTGCCAGCAGTTTAGGGGGGGCCAATGAGCAGTTCTTC	CASSLGGANEQFF
few	TRBV6-2/TRBV6-3	-	TRBJ2-1	TGTGCCAGCAGTTACGGCATAGGCTACAATGAGCAGTTCTTC	CASSYGIGYNEQFF
many	TRBV10-2	-	TRBJ2-5	TGCGCCAGCAGTGAAGTTTCCGGGACCCAGTACTTC	CASSEVSGTQYF
many	TRBV12-3/TRBV12-4	-	TRBJ1-1	TGTGCCAGCAGTTCACTAGGGACTGAAGCTTTCTTT	CASSSLGTEAFF
few	TRBV2	-	TRBJ2-7	TGTGCCAGCAGTGAAGGCGGGCGGCGGACGCTCTACGAGCAGTACTTC	CASSEGGRRTLYEQYF
-	TRBV4-3	-	TRBJ1-1	TGCGCCAGCAGCCAAGATCTACGGAGAAGCAATGAAGCTTTCTTT	CASSQDLRRSNEAFF